A selection of T cell receptor beta chains follows, all from one sample in a study of cytomegalovirus exposure and HLA in healthy donors. The data were produced by immunoSEQ multiplex PCR, yet TCRdb's version contains in-frame clones alone and is incomplete. The data show about 200,000 clones, approximately 82% seen once. The sample consisted of PBMCs. The source of these receptors is a woman between 25 and 40 years old in good health and CMV-seropositive. CDR3s include the opening cysteine and the closing phenylalanine or tryptophan. D genes are given only for firm matches. Not every row has a clone size; where given, it reads once, few, many or a size class.

>TRBD1|TRBV5-1|-|TRBJ1-1
CASSLTGTGTTEAFF
TGCGCCAGCAGCTTGACCGGGACAGGGACGACTGAAGCTTTCTTT
>-|TRBV2|-|TRBJ2-7
CASTGGQRYEQYF
TGTGCCAGCACCGGAGGACAGCGGTACGAGCAGTACTTC
>-|TRBV19|-|TRBJ2-2
CASSIVEGPNTGELFF
TGTGCCAGTAGTATAGTGGAGGGGCCGAACACCGGGGAGCTGTTTTTT
>-|TRBV7-6|-|TRBJ2-1
CASSLGPDNNEQFF
TGTGCCAGCAGCTTAGGGCCAGATAACAATGAGCAGTTCTTC
>-|TRBV7-9|-|TRBJ1-5
CASSSGGYNQPQHF
TGTGCCAGCAGCTCAGGAGGGTACAATCAGCCCCAGCATTTT
>TRBD1|TRBV6-5|-|TRBJ1-2
CASRLKGALGGYTF
TGTGCCAGCAGACTGAAGGGGGCGCTAGGAGGCTACACCTTC
>-|TRBV6-5|-|TRBJ1-2
CASSAELNYGYTF
TGTGCCAGCAGTGCTGAACTTAACTATGGCTACACCTTC
>-|TRBV13|once|TRBJ2-1
CASSLGQGFGEQFF
TGTGCCAGCAGCCTGGGGCAGGGTTTCGGTGAGCAGTTCTTC
>-|TRBV2|few|TRBJ1-1
CASGEGTEAFF
TGTGCCAGCGGCGAGGGCACTGAAGCTTTCTTT
>TRBD1|TRBV19|-|TRBJ2-6
CASIPGTGYSGANVLTF
TGTGCCAGTATCCCCGGGACAGGTTACTCTGGGGCCAACGTCCTGACTTTC
>-|TRBV14|-|TRBJ2-1
CASSQVLRNEQFF
TGTGCCAGCAGCCAAGTTCTGAGAAATGAGCAGTTCTTC
>-|TRBV7-2|once|TRBJ2-3
CASSFSGYTDTQYF
TGTGCCAGCAGCTTTAGCGGCTACACAGATACGCAGTATTTT
>-|TRBV27|-|TRBJ1-1
CASSTLRTGMNTEAFF
TGTGCCAGCAGTACCCTACGGACGGGGATGAACACTGAAGCTTTCTTT
>TRBD2|TRBV4-2|-|TRBJ2-7
CASSQFSGTVYEQYF
TGTGCCAGCAGCCAATTTAGCGGGACTGTCTACGAGCAGTACTTC
>-|TRBV4-1|-|TRBJ2-7
CASSQDQDAYSEQYF
TGCGCCAGCAGCCAAGACCAGGATGCGTACTCCGAGCAGTACTTC
>-|TRBV5-6|-|TRBJ1-2
CASSQNYGYTF
TGTGCCAGCAGCCAGAACTATGGCTACACCTTC
>-|TRBV2|-|TRBJ2-7
CASSDRGITYEQYF
TGTGCCAGCAGTGACAGGGGCATTACGTACGAGCAGTACTTC
>TRBD1|TRBV6-5|-|TRBJ1-2
CASSQDRIYGYTF
TGTGCCAGCAGCCAGGACAGGATCTATGGCTACACCTTC
>-|TRBV5-6|-|TRBJ1-1
CASSPEGKDTEAFF
TGTGCCAGCAGCCCGGAGGGTAAGGACACTGAAGCTTTCTTT
>-|TRBV28|-|TRBJ2-2
CASSLVATGELFF
TGTGCCAGCAGTTTAGTCGCGACCGGGGAGCTGTTTTTT
>TRBD2|TRBV6-5|-|TRBJ2-7
CASSYRLAGFEQYF
TGTGCCAGCAGTTACCGGCTAGCGGGATTCGAGCAGTACTTC
>TRBD1|TRBV29-1|once|TRBJ1-2
CSVDRQDSRGYGYTF
TGCAGCGTGGACAGACAGGACTCCAGGGGGTATGGCTACACCTTC
>TRBD2|TRBV5-4|-|TRBJ2-7
CASSSGGVSVYEQYF
TGTGCCAGCAGCTCCGGGGGGGTTTCTGTCTACGAGCAGTACTTC
>TRBD2|TRBV5-1|-|TRBJ2-7
CASRWGTSEFEQYF
TGCGCCAGCAGGTGGGGGACTAGCGAGTTCGAGCAGTACTTC
>TRBD1|TRBV27|-|TRBJ1-5
CASSGQGANQPQHF
TGTGCCAGCAGTGGGCAGGGGGCCAACCAGCCCCAGCATTTT
>TRBD1|TRBV6-5|-|TRBJ2-2
CASSLRGRLTGELFF
TGTGCCAGCAGTCTCAGGGGGCGCCTGACCGGGGAGCTGTTTTTT
>-|TRBV6-5|-|TRBJ2-3
CASSYSAGTSTDTQYF
TGTGCCAGCAGTTACTCTGCGGGGACTAGCACAGATACGCAGTATTTT
>-|TRBV28|once|TRBJ1-1
CASSGSGTPNTEAFF
TGTGCCAGCAGTGGTTCGGGGACACCCAACACTGAAGCTTTCTTT
>TRBD2|TRBV5-6|-|TRBJ2-1
CASSLEPAGGGEQFF
TGTGCCAGCAGCTTGGAACCAGCGGGGGGCGGCGAGCAGTTCTTC
>-|TRBV5-6|-|TRBJ1-1
CASSFDSHTEAFF
TGTGCCAGCAGCTTCGACAGCCACACTGAAGCTTTCTTT
>-|TRBV7-2|-|TRBJ1-5
CASSLGPGQPQHF
TGTGCCAGCAGCTTAGGTCCCGGTCAGCCCCAGCATTTT
>TRBD1|TRBV6-5|-|TRBJ1-5
CASSLLGTGGNQPQHF
TGTGCCAGCAGTTTACTAGGGACAGGGGGTAATCAGCCCCAGCATTTT
>-|TRBV7-9|few|TRBJ1-5
CASGGDNQPQHF
TGTGCCAGCGGCGGGGATAATCAGCCCCAGCATTTT
>-|TRBV6-1|-|TRBJ2-2
CASSEALARAGRASIF
TGTGCCAGCAGTGAAGCGCTCGCCCGGGCGGGCAGAGCTTCGATTTTT
>-|TRBV19|-|TRBJ2-7
CASSRGGSYEQYF
TGTGCCAGTAGCCGAGGGGGCTCCTACGAGCAGTACTTC
>-|TRBV10-2|-|TRBJ2-7
CASSLVDSAYEQYF
TGCGCCAGCAGCTTAGTAGACTCAGCCTACGAGCAGTACTTC
>-|TRBV2|once|TRBJ1-1
CASRVEKTGNTEAFF
TGTGCCAGCAGGGTGGAGAAAACCGGGAACACTGAAGCTTTCTTT
>TRBD1|TRBV5-1|-|TRBJ2-7
CASSLSLGQGYEQYF
TGCGCCAGCAGCTTGTCTCTCGGACAGGGGTACGAGCAGTACTTC
>-|TRBV15|-|TRBJ1-5
CATSPRGGVHQPQHF
TGTGCCACCAGCCCCCGGGGGGGGGTCCATCAGCCCCAGCATTTT
>-|TRBV28|-|TRBJ1-5
CASSSPETDSNQPQHF
TGTGCCAGCAGTTCACCGGAGACGGATAGCAATCAGCCCCAGCATTTT